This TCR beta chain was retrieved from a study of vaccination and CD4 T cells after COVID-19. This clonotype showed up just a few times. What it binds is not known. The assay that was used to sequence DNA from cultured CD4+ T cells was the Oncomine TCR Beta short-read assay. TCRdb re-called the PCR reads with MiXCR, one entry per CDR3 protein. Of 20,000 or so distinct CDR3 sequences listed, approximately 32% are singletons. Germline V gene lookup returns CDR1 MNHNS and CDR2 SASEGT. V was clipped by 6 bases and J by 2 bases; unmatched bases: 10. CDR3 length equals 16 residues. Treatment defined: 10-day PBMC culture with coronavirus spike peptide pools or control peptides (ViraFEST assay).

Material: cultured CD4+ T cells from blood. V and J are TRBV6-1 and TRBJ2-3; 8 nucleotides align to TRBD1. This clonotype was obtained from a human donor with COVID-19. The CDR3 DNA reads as TGTGCCAGCAGACTTAATACAGGGGGGCTCACAGATACGCAGTATTTT. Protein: CASRLNTGGLTDTQYF.